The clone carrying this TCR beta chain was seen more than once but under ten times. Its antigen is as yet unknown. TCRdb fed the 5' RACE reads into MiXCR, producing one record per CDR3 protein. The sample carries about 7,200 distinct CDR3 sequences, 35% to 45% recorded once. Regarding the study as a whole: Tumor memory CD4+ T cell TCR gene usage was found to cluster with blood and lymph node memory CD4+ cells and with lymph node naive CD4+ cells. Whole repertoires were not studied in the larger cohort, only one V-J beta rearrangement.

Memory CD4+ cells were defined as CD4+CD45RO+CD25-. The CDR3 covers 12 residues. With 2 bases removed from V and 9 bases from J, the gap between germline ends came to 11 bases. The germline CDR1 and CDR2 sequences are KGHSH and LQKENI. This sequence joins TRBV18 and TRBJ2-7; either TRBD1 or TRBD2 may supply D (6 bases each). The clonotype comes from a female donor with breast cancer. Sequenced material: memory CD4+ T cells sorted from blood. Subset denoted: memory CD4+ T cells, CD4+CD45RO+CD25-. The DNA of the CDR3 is TGTGCCAGCTCACCAAGCAGGGGAGGGCAGTACTTC. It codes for CASSPSRGGQYF.